Each of the 14 T cell receptor beta chains below was sequenced from the same sample in a study of shared clonotypes between healthy human individuals. Repertoires were generated with immunoSEQ multiplex PCR, while TCRdb's copy carries only in-frame clones and drops some. The repertoire consists of about 2 million clones, with 95% occurring once and the leading ten covering 0.1% to 0.15%. Source material: naive CD4+ T cells sorted from blood. Described subset: CD45RA+ positively selected. These receptors all come from a man between 18 and 35 years old in good health.

The chain links TRBV2 to TRBJ2-1, with D tentatively TRBD1 (5 bases). The CDR3 sequence is 15 residues long. V was trimmed by 6 bases and J by 4 bases, leaving 16 bases between them. Germline assignment: CDR1 SNHLY and CDR2 FYNNEI. CDR3 in DNA: TGTGCCAGCAGACCCGGCCTAGGGGCTTACAATGAGCAGTTCTTC. Protein: CASRPGLGAYNEQFF.

J is TRBJ1-5 and V is TRBV28, with 8 bases that match TRBD1. This CDR3 has 16 amino acids. Trimming took 6 bases from V and 0 from J; bases not matched to a gene: 7. CDR1 MDHEN and CDR2 SYDVKM come from the germline V gene. The CDR3 loop reads CASRQDRAYSNQPQHF. CDR3 bases: TGTGCCAGCAGACAGGACAGGGCCTATAGCAATCAGCCCCAGCATTTT.

The chain combines TRBV6-5 with TRBJ2-5, with 7 bases matching TRBD1. Germline trimming cut 6 bases from V and 4 bases from J; bases unmatched to any gene: 5. This CDR3 region has 13 residues. The germline CDR1 and CDR2 sequences are MNHEY and SVGAGI. CDR3 loop: CASRQGESETQYF. In DNA form, the CDR3 reads TGTGCCAGCAGGCAGGGGGAGTCAGAGACCCAGTACTTC.

The table lists this clone with a count of one. The chain recombines TRBV29-1 with TRBJ1-1, with no clear D. The CDR3 length is 10 residues. Germline V gene data show CDR1 as SQVTM and CDR2 as ANQGSEA. The ends were cut back, 5 bases at V and 6 bases at J, with 7 bases in the middle. CDR3 sequence: CSVYYSEAFF. CDR3 sequence (DNA): TGCAGCGTTTACTATTCTGAAGCTTTCTTT.

The V and J genes are TRBV6-1 and TRBJ1-5, with D tentatively TRBD1 (6 bases). Germline V CDR1 and CDR2: MNHNS, SASEGT. V gave up 8 bases and J gave up 5 bases, with 13 bases separating them. CDR3 length: 13 residues. CDR3 nucleotide sequence: TGTGCCAGCCTACAGGGACAATATCAGCCCCAGCATTTT. Translated, it gives CASLQGQYQPQHF.

The rearrangement uses TRBV18 and TRBJ2-1, with TRBD2 matching over 9 bases. Germline CDR1 is KGHSH and CDR2 is LQKENI. The CDR3 consists of 16 residues. J was trimmed by 8 bases and V by 4 bases; bases with no gene match: 12. The CDR3 nucleotides are TGTGCCAGCTCACTTCAGGGTGTAGCGGGAGCGGATGAGCAGTTCTTC. Translating gives CASSLQGVAGADEQFF.

This clone has a single count. The same CDR3 can be traced to other DNA sequences in this sample. The V and J genes are TRBV19 and TRBJ1-6; 8 nucleotides match TRBD1. This CDR3 comprises 14 residues. With V trimmed by 3 bases and J by 7 bases, 2 bases remained unmatched. Per the germline V gene, CDR1 is LNHDA and CDR2 is SQIVND (reference sequence). The CDR3 DNA reads as TGTGCCAGTAGTATCGGGACAGGCAATTCACCCCTCCACTTT. It yields the protein CASSIGTGNSPLHF.

The chain combines TRBV2 with TRBJ2-1; 10 positions match TRBD2. The CDR3 spans 16 residues. V dropped 6 bases and J dropped 7; count of bases not matched to a gene: 12. Germline assignment: CDR1 SNHLY and CDR2 FYNNEI. This chain's CDR3 is CASSAGASGSKNEQFF. CDR3 nucleotide sequence: TGTGCCAGCAGCGCCGGTGCTAGCGGGAGTAAGAATGAGCAGTTCTTC.

The rearrangement links TRBV28 to TRBJ2-4; D unclear. With 5 bases removed from V and 3 bases from J, the gap between germline ends came to 11 bases. The germline CDR1 and CDR2 sequences are MDHEN and SYDVKM. The CDR3 loop spans 14 amino acids. Written as DNA, the CDR3 is TGTGCCAGCAGTCGGACCGTTTTCAAAAACATTCAGTACTTC. Protein sequence: CASSRTVFKNIQYF.

The chain carries TRBV30 and TRBJ1-6; D remains ambiguous. The germline gives CDR1 GTSNPN, CDR2 SVGIG (reference sequence). The CDR3 runs 12 residues. V was trimmed by 3 bases and J by 10 bases, leaving 10 bases between them. The CDR3 DNA follows: TGTGCCTGGAGACGGGCCTCCTCACCCCTCCACTTT. Protein: CAWRRASSPLHF.

With respect to this clone: The sample contains more than one DNA sequence encoding this CDR3. The chain combines TRBV6-1 with TRBJ1-2, with D maybe TRBD1 (5 bases). Germline loops: CDR1 MNHNS, CDR2 SASEGT. With 6 bases removed from V and 1 base from J, the gap between germline ends came to 12 bases. The CDR3 loop spans 14 amino acids. In nucleotides, the CDR3 is TGTGCCAGCAGCCGAACCGACAGTAACTATGGCTACACCTTC. Translating gives CASSRTDSNYGYTF.

This sequence joins TRBV6-1 and TRBJ1-3; D perhaps matches TRBD1 (6 bases). V lost 6 bases and J lost 3, with 12 bases in between. The CDR3 is 14 residues long. Germline-derived CDR1 and CDR2 are MNHNS and SASEGT. CDR3 DNA: TGTGCCAGCAGAAAAACGACAGGTGGAAACACCATATATTTT. This codes for CASRKTTGGNTIYF.

J is TRBJ1-5 and V is TRBV6-1; no clear D gene. With 6 bases removed from V and 1 base from J, the gap between germline ends came to 10 bases. The germline gives CDR1 MNHNS, CDR2 SASEGT. CDR3 size: 14 residues. CDR3: CASRTDKSNQPQHF. As DNA, the CDR3 is TGTGCCAGCAGAACAGACAAAAGCAATCAGCCCCAGCATTTT.

V is TRBV7-2 and J is TRBJ2-7; 7 bases align to TRBD2. Unmatched junction bases numbered 4, after V lost 5 bases and J lost 3 bases. From germline, CDR1 is SGHTA and CDR2 FQGNSA. This CDR3 comprises 13 residues. The CDR3 sequence is CASSTGGGYEQYF. The CDR3 nucleotides are TGTGCCAGCAGCACGGGCGGGGGCTACGAGCAGTACTTC.